Listed below are T cell receptor beta chains from one sample, sequenced in a study of CD8+ T cells in alopecia areata. Some clones are missing from TCRdb's copy, which holds only in-frame ones; the method was immunoSEQ multiplex PCR. The table includes 35,000 to 50,000 clones, over 85% detected once. The sample in question was CD8+ T cells sorted from blood, obtained at week 24, from a patient treated with tofacitinib. These receptors originate from a human donor with alopecia areata. Each CDR3 is given with its conserved first and last residue. The D gene is left open where the match is weak.

v_gene: TRBV4-2; len: 16; j_gene: TRBJ2-7; d_gene: TRBD1; CDR3nt: TGTGCCAGCAGCCAAGAGGAGGGGACAGGGTACTACGAGCAGTACTTC; CDR3aa: CASSQEEGTGYYEQYF
v_gene: TRBV28; len: 15; j_gene: TRBJ1-5; d_gene: TRBD1; CDR3nt: TGTGCCAGCAGTTCATACAGGGGGCTGGATCAGCCCCAGCATTTT; CDR3aa: CASSSYRGLDQPQHF
v_gene: TRBV9; len: 14; j_gene: TRBJ2-1; d_gene: NA; CDR3nt: TGTGCCAGCAGCCCCGACCTAACCTACAATGAGCAGTTCTTC; CDR3aa: CASSPDLTYNEQFF
v_gene: TRBV11-2; len: 16; j_gene: TRBJ1-1; d_gene: TRBD1; CDR3nt: TGTGCCAGCAGCTCCTTATTGGGACAGCTGAACACTGAAGCTTTCTTT; CDR3aa: CASSSLLGQLNTEAFF
v_gene: TRBV6-1; len: 13; j_gene: TRBJ2-7; d_gene: NA; CDR3nt: TGTGCCAGCAGGGACGGAGCCCACTACGAGCAGTACTTC; CDR3aa: CASRDGAHYEQYF
v_gene: TRBV29-1; len: 15; j_gene: TRBJ1-2; d_gene: NA; CDR3nt: TGCAGCGTTGAAACTCAGGGGCGAACTAACTATGGCTACACCTTC; CDR3aa: CSVETQGRTNYGYTF
v_gene: TRBV4-2; len: 15; j_gene: TRBJ2-3; d_gene: TRBD1; CDR3nt: TGTGCCACCCTCGAGACAGGGGGTAGCACAGATACGCAGTATTTT; CDR3aa: CATLETGGSTDTQYF
v_gene: TRBV15; len: 17; j_gene: TRBJ2-3; d_gene: NA; CDR3nt: TGTGCCACCAGCAGAGATAGGCCCCCGAGGGGCACAGATACGCAGTATTTT; CDR3aa: CATSRDRPPRGTDTQYF
v_gene: TRBV29-1; len: 16; j_gene: TRBJ2-1; d_gene: TRBD2; CDR3nt: TGCAGCGTTGCCGGTTTGACTAGCGGGGGTTACAATGAGCAGTTCTTC; CDR3aa: CSVAGLTSGGYNEQFF
v_gene: TRBV7-4; len: 15; j_gene: TRBJ1-5; d_gene: TRBD1; CDR3nt: TGTGCCAGCAGGCCAAGACAGGGGGCCTATCAGCCCCAGCATTTT; CDR3aa: CASRPRQGAYQPQHF
v_gene: TRBV7-9; len: 14; j_gene: TRBJ2-1; d_gene: TRBD1; CDR3nt: TGTGCCAGCAGCCACGGACAGGGAGTCAATGAGCAGTTCTTC; CDR3aa: CASSHGQGVNEQFF
v_gene: TRBV29-1; len: 15; j_gene: TRBJ2-3; d_gene: NA; CDR3nt: TGCAGCGTTCAGGACTATCCCTCTAGCACAGATACGCAGTATTTT; CDR3aa: CSVQDYPSSTDTQYF
v_gene: TRBV29-1; len: 14; j_gene: TRBJ2-2; d_gene: NA; CDR3nt: TGCAGCGTTGATCGGGGGATGAACACCGGGGAGCTGTTTTTT; CDR3aa: CSVDRGMNTGELFF
v_gene: TRBV4-1; len: 13; j_gene: TRBJ2-7; d_gene: NA; CDR3nt: TGCGCCAGCAGCCAACTACAGCCATACGAGCAGTACTTC; CDR3aa: CASSQLQPYEQYF
v_gene: TRBV6-1; len: 15; j_gene: TRBJ2-7; d_gene: TRBD1; CDR3nt: TGTGCCAGCAGTGGAGGGACAGGGGGCGTCTACGAGCAGTACTTC; CDR3aa: CASSGGTGGVYEQYF
v_gene: TRBV7-6; len: 16; j_gene: TRBJ2-1; d_gene: TRBD2; CDR3nt: TGTGCCAGCAGCTTAGCGGCTAGCGGGGGATACAATGAGCAGTTCTTC; CDR3aa: CASSLAASGGYNEQFF
v_gene: TRBV27; len: 12; j_gene: TRBJ2-7; d_gene: NA; CDR3nt: TGTGCCAGCAGTTTTATCGGCTACGAGCAGTACTTC; CDR3aa: CASSFIGYEQYF
v_gene: TRBV4-3; len: 17; j_gene: TRBJ2-2; d_gene: TRBD2; CDR3nt: TGCGCCAGCAGCCGACTAGCGGGGGGGCCGTCTTCCGGGGAGCTGTTTTTT; CDR3aa: CASSRLAGGPSSGELFF
v_gene: TRBV19; len: 14; j_gene: TRBJ1-2; d_gene: NA; CDR3nt: TGTGCCAGTAGCATCCAGGGAGGTAACTATGGCTACACCTTC; CDR3aa: CASSIQGGNYGYTF
v_gene: TRBV11-2; len: 14; j_gene: TRBJ2-7; d_gene: TRBD2; CDR3nt: TGTGCCAGCAGCCAGTGGCTAGCGGATTACGAGCAGTACTTC; CDR3aa: CASSQWLADYEQYF